One T cell receptor beta chain is described in this entry. The CDR3 has 16 amino acids. Germline assignment: CDR1 SGHTA and CDR2 FQGNSA. V trimming: 6 bases; J trimming: 2 bases; junction bases outside the gene matches: 10. Study processing details: Amplification of reference gene primers provided the estimated nucleated cell counts. Sequenced by immunoSEQ multiplex PCR; TCRdb stores in-frame clones only, minus some. V, J and clone size are taken as reported in that table, and D and trimming were inferred from the DNA itself. The sample has around 140,000 clones; under 90% are singletons. The sample is drawn from a study of blood T cell repertoires in COVID-19. Study background: Samples of COVID-19 (acute and convalescent) were obtained from the United States, Italy and Spain. Sources were T cells, B-cell-depleted T cells, or PBMCs; the material itself was cDNA or gDNA.

The chain has TRBV7-2 and TRBJ1-3; TRBD1 agrees at 7 bases. The sequenced material came from peripheral blood. This TCR derives from a human donor in a cohort sampled during active COVID-19. The chain's CDR3 is CASRRGDSLAGNTIYF. CDR3 coding DNA: TGTGCCAGCAGAAGGGGGGACAGCCTCGCTGGAAACACCATATATTTT.